Listed below are T cell receptor beta chains from one sample, sequenced in a study of PD-1 blockade in classical Hodgkin lymphoma. Clones were read by immunoSEQ multiplex PCR, and TCRdb kept only the in-frame ones, dropping some. The sample comprises tens of thousands of clones, about 87% of which are singletons, and around 9% rests with the top ten. The sample consisted of peripheral blood mononuclear cells (PBMCs), taken at baseline. These receptors were obtained from a human donor with classical Hodgkin lymphoma. CDR3s leave out the opening cysteine and the closing phenylalanine or tryptophan. Each record gives: clone size, V gene, J gene, CDR3 protein. Where a row states a size, it is once, few, many or the class of an expanded clone; other rows omit it.

.	TRBV5-6	TRBJ2-1	ASSLGVGWEQF
.	TRBV28	TRBJ1-2	ASSTLAGDSGYT
.	TRBV5-1	TRBJ2-5	ASSLRDRVQETQY
once	TRBV6-5	TRBJ1-2	ASSTGGGYGYT
.	TRBV7-8	TRBJ2-1	ASSLQSGTYNEQF
.	TRBV6-6	TRBJ2-5	ASSYSEETQY
.	TRBV6-6	TRBJ2-5	ASRQSAVYMETQY
.	TRBV30	TRBJ1-2	ACTGQSYGYT
.	TRBV18	TRBJ2-1	ASSPRRTGGNEQF
.	TRBV5-8	TRBJ2-5	ASSLMRRFRETQY
.	TRBV5-6	TRBJ1-6	ASSLGDRTSPLH
.	TRBV9	TRBJ2-5	ASGSGRGEETQY
.	TRBV2	TRBJ2-7	ASSGQGLYEQY
.	TRBV29-1	TRBJ2-7	SVGAGTPGSYEQY
.	TRBV30	TRBJ2-7	AWSTGPLVEQY
.	TRBV2	TRBJ2-7	ASSLYEQY
.	TRBV29-1	TRBJ2-2	SVRGGWTGELF
few	TRBV10-3	TRBJ2-6	AISDHSGKGSGANVLT
few	TRBV10-3	TRBJ1-1	AISRQGVNTEAF
.	TRBV7-3	TRBJ2-7	ASSYGQRSSYEQY
.	TRBV7-3	TRBJ2-7	ASSPGTNSYEQY
once	TRBV6-5	TRBJ2-1	ASSFGLAGGVDEQF
.	TRBV6-5	TRBJ1-1	ASRTYRVADTEAF
.	TRBV10-1	TRBJ1-1	ASSATGEVCRYTEAF
.	TRBV9	TRBJ2-1	ANSIRLADSYNEQF
few	TRBV5-1	TRBJ2-6	ASSLLSTGANVLT
.	TRBV6-1	TRBJ2-5	ASSEVRDRGQY
.	TRBV28	TRBJ2-5	ASRPGLAGVETQY
.	TRBV4-1	TRBJ1-4	ASSHGTGATNEKLF
.	TRBV27	TRBJ2-2	ASNQRENTGELF
once	TRBV5-4	TRBJ2-2	ASSLVAGGLPGELF
.	TRBV7-3	TRBJ2-5	ASSSGTGTQETQY
.	TRBV5-6	TRBJ1-1	ASSLGTGRTTEAF
.	TRBV18	TRBJ2-5	ASSPPTSGSKETQY
.	TRBV19	TRBJ2-7	ASSIADGSSYEQY
once	TRBV9	TRBJ1-1	ASSVELGSTEAF
once	TRBV28	TRBJ2-7	ASSYGTADEQY
few	TRBV7-9	TRBJ2-5	ASSPAETGRYETQY
few	TRBV4-2	TRBJ1-2	ASSQGGGYT
.	TRBV7-2	TRBJ2-1	ASSAGIAVYNEQF
.	TRBV7-9	TRBJ2-5	ATLPWGGAGETQY
few	TRBV10-3	TRBJ1-2	AISDAGRLSSYGYT
.	TRBV6-6	TRBJ2-3	ASSTPSTDTQY
.	TRBV10-3	TRBJ2-7	AISDFRGNYEQY
few	TRBV7-6	TRBJ1-4	ASSLDKGISDEKLF
.	TRBV2	TRBJ2-1	ASSAVRDRHNEQF
.	TRBV4-3	TRBJ2-1	ASSQEVSFWNEQF
.	TRBV4-1	TRBJ2-5	ASSQRTGTGEETQY